This entry features one TCR beta chain sequence. The V gene end was trimmed by 8 bases and the J gene end by 2 bases; junction bases not matched to a gene: 3. This CDR3 comprises 13 residues. Germline CDR1 and CDR2: MNHEY and SMNVEV (reference sequence). The sample belongs to a study of blood T cell repertoires in COVID-19. Study overall: Researchers got acute and convalescent COVID-19 samples from the United States, Italy and Spain. PBMCs, B-cell-depleted T cells, or T cells were the source of the cDNA or gDNA that made up the material.

Some clones are missing from TCRdb's copy, which holds only in-frame ones; the method was immunoSEQ multiplex PCR. In the table there are around 230,000 clones, 70% to 90% of which are singletons. The receptor was isolated from a man in his forties with acute or convalescent COVID-19. Sample: peripheral blood. The chain recombines TRBV27 with TRBJ2-7, with TRBD2 matching 10 bases. CDR3 sequence: CASGLADTYEQYF. CDR3 nucleotides: TGTGCCAGCGGACTAGCGGACACCTACGAGCAGTACTTC.